These T cell receptor beta chains were read from a single sample in a study of cytomegalovirus exposure and HLA in healthy donors. Sequencing used immunoSEQ multiplex PCR; TCRdb keeps in-frame clones, though not all of them. The repertoire holds 120,000 or so clones, with 81% as singletons. The sequencing sample was made of PBMCs. The receptors derive from a man aged 18 to 29 in good health and CMV-seropositive. Both conserved end residues are part of each CDR3. The D gene is left open where the match is weak. Clone size is not always given. Where it is, it says once, few, many or a class for expanded clones.

J gene,D gene,V gene,CDR3 length,clone size,CDR3 DNA,CDR3 protein
TRBJ2-2,TRBD1,TRBV30,16,-,TGTGCCTGGAGACCAGGGGGCGCATCGAGGACCGGGGAGCTGTTTTTT,CAWRPGGASRTGELFF
TRBJ2-2,TRBD1,TRBV5-1,15,-,TGCGCCAGCAGCCCAAGGACAGGCCAGACCGGGGAGCTGTTTTTT,CASSPRTGQTGELFF
TRBJ2-5,-,TRBV5-1,13,-,TGCGCCAGCAGCGGGGACACCCAAGAGACCCAGTACTTC,CASSGDTQETQYF
TRBJ1-1,-,TRBV5-1,14,-,TGCGCCAGCAGCCCAGGTGGTGAGAACACTGAAGCTTTCTTT,CASSPGGENTEAFF
TRBJ2-5,-,TRBV18,13,once,TGTGCCAGCTCACCCGCCAGCCAAGAGACCCAGTACTTC,CASSPASQETQYF
TRBJ2-7,TRBD1,TRBV7-2,13,-,TGTGCCAGCGGGACAGGGGGCCGTGGGGAGCAGTACTTC,CASGTGGRGEQYF
TRBJ2-2,TRBD1,TRBV2,13,-,TGTGCCAGCAGGGACAGGGACACCGGGGAGCTGTTTTTT,CASRDRDTGELFF
TRBJ1-6,TRBD1,TRBV30,16,-,TGTGCCTGGAGTCGCGGGACAGGGGGCGCGGGGTCACCCCTCCACTTT,CAWSRGTGGAGSPLHF
TRBJ1-5,TRBD1,TRBV19,12,-,TGTGCCAGTAGTATTGGACAGGGGGGGTCCAGTTTT,CASSIGQGGSSF
TRBJ2-5,-,TRBV5-8,14,-,TGTGCCAGCAGCCCCCGACAGTTCCAAGAGACCCAGTACTTC,CASSPRQFQETQYF
TRBJ1-6,-,TRBV4-2,16,few,TGTGCCAGCAGCCAAGGTGAAGGGGCAACTAATTCACCCCTCCACTTT,CASSQGEGATNSPLHF
TRBJ1-1,-,TRBV5-6,13,few,TGTGCCAGCAGCTTACGGACAAACACTGAAGCTTTCTTT,CASSLRTNTEAFF
TRBJ1-1,-,TRBV5-5,15,-,TGTGCCAGCAGCATGGGGGGCGGTCGCCCTCCTGAAGCTTTCTTT,CASSMGGGRPPEAFF
TRBJ1-6,TRBD1,TRBV27,15,-,TGTGCCAGCAGACCAGGAGGGGGCCGTAATTCACCCCTCCACTTT,CASRPGGGRNSPLHF
TRBJ2-7,-,TRBV6-5,13,-,TGTGCCACCTCGGTAACAGGAGCCTACGAGCAGTACTTC,CATSVTGAYEQYF
TRBJ1-1,-,TRBV13,14,-,TGTGCCAGCAGCAGCTACAGGGTAAACACTGAAGCTTTCTTT,CASSSYRVNTEAFF
TRBJ2-2,TRBD2,TRBV4-2,18,once,TGTGCCAGCAGCCAAGATTGGCGACTAGCGGGGACCACCGGGGAGCTGTTTTTT,CASSQDWRLAGTTGELFF
TRBJ2-2,TRBD1,TRBV4-1,15,-,TGCGCCAGCAGCCCACCGGGACAGGGGCACGGGGAGCTGTTTTTT,CASSPPGQGHGELFF
TRBJ1-1,-,TRBV15,13,-,TGTGCCACCAGCAGAGAACAGCCCACTGAAGCTTTCTTT,CATSREQPTEAFF
TRBJ2-3,TRBD1,TRBV5-5,19,-,TGTGCCAGCAGCTTCTTCGGACAGGGGTTACGAATGAGCACAGATACGCAGTATTTT,CASSFFGQGLRMSTDTQYF
TRBJ2-7,-,TRBV30,12,-,TGTGCCTGGGTACAGGGCTTCTACGAGCAGTACTTC,CAWVQGFYEQYF
TRBJ2-2,-,TRBV2,14,-,TGTGCCAGCAGTGGGAGTAGCCAAGGCGGGGAGCTGTTTTTT,CASSGSSQGGELFF
TRBJ2-7,-,TRBV29-1,11,-,TGCAGCGTTGTGGGGTCGGGGGAGCAGTACTTC,CSVVGSGEQYF
TRBJ1-2,-,TRBV5-4,15,-,TGTGCCAGCAGCAGACAGTTCAATACTAACTATGGCTACACCTTC,CASSRQFNTNYGYTF
TRBJ1-5,TRBD1,TRBV30,15,-,TGTGCCTGGAGACAGGGACAGGGGAGCAATCAGCCCCAGCATTTT,CAWRQGQGSNQPQHF
TRBJ2-4,-,TRBV7-2,12,-,TGTGCCAGCAGTCCTACCGGGACATTTCAGTACTTC,CASSPTGTFQYF
TRBJ2-7,-,TRBV19,14,-,TGTGCCAGTAGACCTACAGGGACCCGCTACGAGCAGTACTTC,CASRPTGTRYEQYF
TRBJ1-2,-,TRBV2,14,-,TGTGCCAGCAGTGATTTTCGACAGAACTATGGCTACACCTTC,CASSDFRQNYGYTF
TRBJ2-3,-,TRBV10-1,12,-,TGCGCCAGCAGTCCGGGTGCAGATACGCAGTATTTT,CASSPGADTQYF
TRBJ1-2,-,TRBV11-2,14,-,TGTGCCAGCAGCTTAGACAGGGAGGGCTCGGGGGACACCTTC,CASSLDREGSGDTF
TRBJ2-2,-,TRBV18,15,-,TGTGCCAGCTCACCAAACTCACTCAACACCGGGGAGCTGTTTTTT,CASSPNSLNTGELFF
TRBJ2-7,TRBD1,TRBV5-1,15,-,TGCGCCAGCTCAACCGGGACAGGGGTGGCCTACGAGCAGTACTTC,CASSTGTGVAYEQYF
TRBJ1-4,-,TRBV25-1,15,-,TGTGCCAGCAGTGAATCAGGAGGGGGGGCTGAAAAACTGTTTTTT,CASSESGGGAEKLFF
TRBJ1-2,-,TRBV19,15,-,TGTGCCAGTAGTATGCTTTCGTACAGCTACTATGGCTACACCTTC,CASSMLSYSYYGYTF
TRBJ2-5,-,TRBV6-6,14,-,TGTGCCAGCAGGCGGCCGGGGATTGAAGAGACCCAGTACTTC,CASRRPGIEETQYF